A single T cell receptor (beta chain) is shown here with its context. Its antigen remains unidentified. Base quality data are lacking; no much larger clone is found one base away. Libraries came from the immunoSEQ multiplex PCR assay. Sourced from immuneACCESS, this table was stored by TCRdb with only in-frame sequences that have V and J called. A share of the clones is absent; for the studies checked, an unresolved V gene accounts for under half, and the remainder has no known explanation. The sample table holds approximately 730,000 clones, of which 70% to 90% were seen once. Over 0.008% of the sample rests with the top ten. The germline V gene specifies SGHTA as CDR1 and FQGNSA as CDR2. The CDR3, from cysteine to phenylalanine, totals 22 residues. The DNA shown is the 66-base CDR3, in frame from base 1. Trimming removed 0 bases from V and 7 bases from J, leaving 31 bases between the germline ends.

The sample is drawn from a study of shared T cell receptors in the human thymus (dated by TCRdb to the early 2020s). With respect to the entire study: The study examined how self-reactive, shared T-cell receptor alpha chains are generated in the human thymus.

Another study also made use of these data, one on human thymus T cells. Per that second paper: The donors were immunologically healthy infants in Finland who had open corrective cardiac surgery for congenital heart defects. Thymus tissue was obtained as surgical resects removed during corrective cardiac surgery. Biased V and J gene segment usage appeared to be present in both thymic and peripheral blood repertoires. The related research found that thymic TCR repertoires overlapped highly between unrelated individuals. TCR alpha and beta repertoires from roughly 8 infant thymus samples and a few related peripheral blood samples were characterized in the study. Donor ages ranging from roughly 6 to 244 days were recorded, and over 5 male and two female infants were included in the cohort. Thymocytes were mechanically released from the tissue and were stored as pellets of roughly 9-33 million cells at -70 degrees C. A QIAsymphony instrument was used to extract genomic DNA from the frozen cell pellets. The immunoSEQ multiplex PCR assay was used to amplify the TCRB and TCRAD loci from a standardized quantity of quality-controlled genomic DNA. The amplicons spanned the V(D)J region and were long enough to cover the CDR3 and allow V and J genes to be identified. Amplicon sequencing was performed on an Illumina platform through the commercial immunoSEQ service. Corrections for primer bias and sequencing errors followed previously described methods, while TCRAD and TCRB definitions were based on the IMGT database. Analysis of the repertoires was done with immunoSEQ Analyzer 3.0 and VDJTools and included basic statistics, V/J segment usage, diversity estimates, rarefaction and pairwise overlap. To estimate diversity, the Chao1, ChaoE, Efron-Thisted, Shannon and inverse Simpson indices were applied, and diversity was also estimated on datasets down-sampled to the smallest sample. Repertoire overlap used strict matching of CDR3 nucleotide sequence, V gene and J gene, with Jaccard-based multidimensional scaling clustering. Thymus samples yielded on average approximately 800,000 unique TCRB clonotypes, compared with around 91,000 from blood samples.

This sequence uses TRBV7-2 and TRBJ1-6; no D gene is confidently identified. The sequence was obtained from a girl in the first two years of life with a congenital heart defect. Donor details come from another sample of the same person, matched by shared clones. Material: thymocytes. The nucleotides read TGTGCCAGCAGCTTAGCGTGTGAGCCCATTAGGTCTAGCCGCATGTTGAATTCACCCCTCCACTTT. It codes for CASSLACEPIRSSRMLNSPLHF.